These 10 T cell receptor beta chains were all obtained from the same sample, sequenced in a study of OX40 agonist ivuxolimab in advanced cancers. Profiling relied on immunoSEQ multiplex PCR, and the TCRdb table lists in-frame clones only, not all of them. Altogether about 91,000 clones are present, around 88% being singletons, with the ten largest covering roughly 0.5%. Material: CD4+ or CD8+ T cells sorted from blood, obtained in a trial of the OX40 agonist ivuxolimab. Receptor source: an adult with an advanced solid tumor such as melanoma, head and neck, liver or kidney cancer.

J is TRBJ1-2 and V is TRBV9; tentatively, D is TRBD1 (5 bases). The CDR3 is 14 residues long. V was trimmed by 0 bases and J by 3 bases, leaving 9 bases between them. CDR1 and CDR2 (germline): SGDLS, YYNGEE. CDR3 nucleotide sequence: TGTGCCAGCAGCGTAGCAGGGTCTGACTATGGCTACACCTTC. The encoded protein is CASSVAGSDYGYTF.

This clone was seen a handful of times. The CDR3 nucleotides read TGTGCCAGCAGCCAAGTCTTAGGACAACAATACGAGCAGTACTTC. It specifies CASSQVLGQQYEQYF. The chain uses TRBV4-2 and TRBJ2-7, with D perhaps TRBD1 (5 bases). Germline CDR1 is LGHNA and CDR2 is YNFKEQ. The V and J ends lost 1 base and 4 bases respectively, with 14 bases between them. The CDR3 has 15 residues.

The chain has TRBV9 and TRBJ2-5; 8 bases match TRBD1. The length of the CDR3 is 14 residues. Germline lookup yields CDR1 SGDLS and CDR2 YYNGEE. The V and J ends lost 4 bases and 5 bases, in that order; junction bases with no gene match: 7. CDR3 nucleotides: TGTGCCAGCAGCCCCGGACAGGGAGACGAGACCCAGTACTTC. As protein: CASSPGQGDETQYF. The whole variable domain, filled in from reference TRBV9 and TRBJ2-5, reads DSGVTQTPKHLITATGQRVTLRCSPRSGDLSVYWYQQSLDQGLQFLIQYYNGEERAKGNILERFSAQQFPDLHSELNLSSLELGDSALYFCASSPGQGDETQYFGPGTRLLVL.

The chain combines TRBV6-4 with TRBJ2-3; TRBD1 aligns across 7 bases. Losses at the gene ends were 5 bases for V and 6 bases for J; bases not matched to a gene: 5. Germline values: CDR1 MRHNA, CDR2 SNTAGT. The CDR3 covers 13 residues. The CDR3: CASSPNRGDTQYF. The CDR3 nucleotides are TGTGCCAGCAGTCCGAACAGGGGTGATACGCAGTATTTT.

The chain combines TRBV2 with TRBJ1-2; D is possibly TRBD1 (6 bases). From germline, CDR1 is SNHLY and CDR2 FYNNEI. This CDR3 spans 13 amino acids. V lost 4 bases to trimming and J lost 8 bases, with 14 bases between them. This chain's CDR3 is CASSGTGDIGYTF. For the CDR3, the DNA is TGTGCCAGCAGTGGGACGGGGGACATAGGCTACACCTTC.

This clone was found once. The chain employs TRBV4-1 and TRBJ2-3, with D unclear. Germline values: CDR1 MGHRA, CDR2 YSYEKL. V gave up 0 bases and J gave up 0 bases, with 7 bases separating them. The CDR3 spans 15 residues. The CDR3 is CASSQDQASTDTQYF. Here the CDR3 DNA reads TGCGCCAGCAGCCAAGATCAGGCTAGCACAGATACGCAGTATTTT.

The chain links TRBV2 to TRBJ1-3, with no clear D. The germline V gene encodes CDR1 SNHLY and CDR2 FYNNEI. The CDR3 covers 12 residues. The V gene lost 1 base and the J gene lost 8 bases, with 6 bases spanning the gap. This CDR3 reads CASSEGSDTIYF. CDR3 nucleotides: TGTGCCAGCAGTGAAGGGAGTGACACCATATATTTT. The full variable domain, in which reference TRBV2 and TRBJ1-3 provide the parts outside the CDR3, is EPEVTQTPSHQVTQMGQEVILRCVPISNHLYFYWYRQILGQKVEFLVSFYNNEISEKSEIFDDQFSVERPDGSNFTLKIRSTKLEDSAMYFCASSEGSDTIYFGEGSWLTVV.

V gene TRBV5-1 combines with J gene TRBJ2-7, with 7 bases matching TRBD1. Germline V gene sequence: CDR1 SGHRS, CDR2 YFSETQ. The J segment lost 2 bases and the V segment lost 1 base, leaving 15 bases of the junction unmatched. The CDR3 spans 18 residues. The DNA for the CDR3 is TGCGCCAGCAGCTTGTGGGAACGGCCGGGACAGAGTACCTACGAGCAGTACTTC. Translation: CASSLWERPGQSTYEQYF.

V and J are TRBV5-1 and TRBJ1-1; D might be TRBD1 (5 bases). The CDR3 has 19 amino acids. V shed 6 bases and J shed 1 base, with 28 bases lying between them. Germline V gives CDR1 SGHRS, CDR2 YFSETQ. This CDR3 is CASTLKNGISGGENTEAFF. The CDR3, as DNA: TGCGCCAGCACGTTGAAGAACGGTATCAGCGGAGGGGAGAACACTGAAGCTTTCTTT.

This clone was observed a few times. The V call is TRBV27, the J call TRBJ1-4; D unclear. The germline gives CDR1 MNHEY, CDR2 SMNVEV (reference sequence). Trimming stripped 7 bases from V and 11 bases from J, with 17 bases between. CDR3 length equals 13 residues. The CDR3 protein is CASKKVEQEKLFF. CDR3 in DNA: TGTGCCAGCAAAAAGGTCGAGCAGGAGAAACTGTTTTTT.